Presented here are 24 T cell receptor beta chains from one specimen sequenced in a study of OX40 agonist ivuxolimab in advanced cancers. TCRdb's table, derived via immunoSEQ multiplex PCR, lists solely in-frame clones and lacks some. This sample has 50,000 to 70,000 clones, with around 90% found just once. Sequencing was performed on CD4+ or CD8+ T cells sorted from blood, taken in a trial of the OX40 agonist ivuxolimab. These receptors all come from an adult with an advanced solid tumor such as melanoma, head and neck, liver or kidney cancer.

The chain links TRBV15 to TRBJ2-5, with D tentatively TRBD2 (6 bases). CDR3 size: 15 residues. Deletions cut 0 bases from V and 3 bases from J, with 11 bases between. Germline V gene data show CDR1 as LNHNV and CDR2 as YYDKDF (reference sequence). The CDR3 DNA reads as TGTGCCACCAGCAGAGATCGTGGAGGGGAAGAGACCCAGTACTTC. Translated: CATSRDRGGEETQYF.

The sample holds a few counts of this clone. V usage is TRBV14 and J usage is TRBJ1-1; the match to TRBD1 covers 7 bases. Germline V CDR1 and CDR2: SGHDN, FVKESK. V was pared by 4 bases and J by 7 bases, with 12 bases of the junction left unmatched. The CDR3 length is 15 residues. This CDR3 reads CASSPLGQVMDEAFF. DNA of the CDR3: TGTGCCAGCAGCCCACTCGGACAGGTGATGGATGAAGCTTTCTTT.

The gene calls are TRBV29-1 and TRBJ2-1; TRBD1 or TRBD2 may be the D gene (6 bases each). The CDR3 runs to 16 residues. Trimming stripped 4 bases from V and 7 bases from J, with 23 bases between. Germline V gene sequence: CDR1 SQVTM, CDR2 ANQGSEA. The CDR3: CSVGGRGQSFGNEQFF. The CDR3 DNA is TGCAGCGTTGGGGGGCGGGGCCAGAGCTTCGGGAATGAGCAGTTCTTC.

J is TRBJ2-3 and V is TRBV13, with TRBD1 matching 7 bases. The CDR3 spans 16 residues. Trimming at V came to 5 bases and at J to 0 bases, leaving 8 bases not matched to a gene. The germline V gene encodes CDR1 PRHDT and CDR2 FYEKMQ (reference sequence). This CDR3 is CASSPPGTESTDTQYF. For the CDR3, the DNA is TGTGCCAGCAGCCCACCTGGGACAGAGAGCACAGATACGCAGTATTTT. The entire variable domain, with the rest obtained from reference TRBV13 and TRBJ2-3, is as follows: AAGVIQSPRHLIKEKRETATLKCYPIPRHDTVYWYQQGPGQDPQFLISFYEKMQSDKGSIPDRFSAQQFSDYHSELNMSSLELGDSALYFCASSPPGTESTDTQYFGPGTRLTVL.

The V call is TRBV19, the J call TRBJ1-3; 8 bases fit TRBD1. The CDR3 is 16 amino acids. The V gene end was trimmed by 4 bases and the J gene end by 10 bases; junction bases not matched to a gene: 15. Germline CDR1 LNHDA, CDR2 SQIVND (reference sequence). The CDR3 region is CASSTLAGTGFRTIYF. CDR3 coding DNA: TGTGCCAGTAGTACCCTCGCCGGGACAGGTTTTAGGACCATATATTTT.

The genes are TRBV5-6 and TRBJ2-3, with 11 bases aligning to TRBD2. V shed 4 bases and J 2 bases; nucleotides not matched to a gene: 6. Germline V gene lookup returns CDR1 SGHDT and CDR2 YYEEEE. The CDR3 has 16 residues. The CDR3 DNA reads as TGTGCCAGCAGCGTCCCGGGACTAGCGGCCACAGATACGCAGTATTTT. It is translated as CASSVPGLAATDTQYF. Complete variable domain (other parts from reference TRBV5-6 and TRBJ2-3): DAGVTQSPTHLIKTRGQQVTLRCSPKSGHDTVSWYQQALGQGPQFIFQYYEEEERQRGNFPDRFSGHQFPNYSSELNVNALLLGDSALYLCASSVPGLAATDTQYFGPGTRLTVL.

The chain recombines TRBV2 with TRBJ1-6; D gene ambiguous. This CDR3 is 14 amino acids long. V was trimmed by 8 bases and J by 5 bases, leaving 13 bases between them. Germline lookup yields CDR1 SNHLY and CDR2 FYNNEI. The CDR3 DNA follows: TGTGCCAGCGGCGCCGGGTCTAATAATTCACCCCTCCACTTT. Protein sequence: CASGAGSNNSPLHF.

This chain's CDR3 is CASSTSTGGLPDTQYF. Here the CDR3 DNA reads TGTGCCAGCAGCACTTCGACGGGAGGTCTGCCAGATACGCAGTATTTT. This chain connects TRBV9 to TRBJ2-3; TRBD2 agrees at 7 bases. The CDR3 has 16 residues. Germline V lookup: CDR1 SGDLS, CDR2 YYNGEE. J gave up 4 bases and V 4 bases, and 12 bases lay outside the gene matches.

For the CDR3, the DNA is TGTGCCAGCAGTTTGGGGGACAGGGTCCTTTCAGATACGCAGTATTTT. Its translation is CASSLGDRVLSDTQYF. The V call is TRBV27, the J call TRBJ2-3, with 9 bases lining up with TRBD1. V lost 3 bases, J lost 4 bases, and 8 bases stayed unmatched. The CDR3 loop spans 16 amino acids. CDR1 MNHEY and CDR2 SMNVEV come from the germline V gene (reference sequence).

This clone was picked up a small number of times. The rearrangement links TRBV7-6 to TRBJ2-7, with D hard to call. This CDR3 comprises 16 residues. Germline V CDR1 and CDR2: SGHVS, FNYEAQ. The V end lost 5 bases, the J end lost 0 bases, and 17 bases lay between the germline ends. In DNA, the CDR3 is TGTGCCAGCAGCGCGAGGTATCGGAAAAACTCCTACGAGCAGTACTTC. This encodes CASSARYRKNSYEQYF.

The chain combines TRBV7-2 with TRBJ1-1; 7 bases are shared with TRBD1. The germline V gene has CDR1 SGHTA and CDR2 FQGNSA. Germline trimming cut 5 bases from V and 4 bases from J; bases unmatched to any gene: 10. The CDR3 spans 15 residues. The CDR3 region is CASSTRQGSRTEAFF. CDR3 DNA sequence: TGTGCCAGCAGCACCCGACAGGGTTCGCGCACTGAAGCTTTCTTT.

The chain couples TRBV5-1 to TRBJ2-7; 8 nucleotides line up with TRBD1. Germline values: CDR1 SGHRS, CDR2 YFSETQ. The CDR3 spans 16 residues. V was clipped by 6 bases and J by 3 bases; unmatched bases: 14. CDR3: CASTKWSAGGIYEQYF. Here the CDR3 DNA reads TGCGCCAGCACCAAGTGGAGTGCAGGGGGCATCTACGAGCAGTACTTC.

In DNA, the CDR3 is TGTGCCAGCAGCCGCAACAGGGGAGACACTGAAGCTTTCTTT. It translates to CASSRNRGDTEAFF. V usage is TRBV5-4 and J usage is TRBJ1-1, with 7 bases that match TRBD1. Germline V gives CDR1 SGHNT, CDR2 YYREEE (reference sequence). This CDR3 is 14 amino acids long. The trim removed 4 bases at V and 3 bases at J, leaving 6 bases unmatched.

The V and J genes are TRBV10-3 and TRBJ2-1, with D possibly being TRBD2 (5 bases). Looked up from germline, CDR1 is ENHRY and CDR2 is SYGVKD. The V end was cut by 8 bases, the J end by 4 bases, with 12 bases between. This CDR3 is built from 13 residues. CDR3 sequence: CAIAGSGYNEQFF. In nucleotides, the CDR3 is TGTGCCATCGCGGGCAGTGGGTACAATGAGCAGTTCTTC.

V gene TRBV19 combines with J gene TRBJ1-3; D not certain. Trimming cost V 7 bases and J 4 bases, with 14 bases left between them. Per germline, CDR1 LNHDA and CDR2 SQIVND (reference sequence). The CDR3 loop spans 14 amino acids. CDR3 in amino acids: CASIPGFAGNTIYF. CDR3 coding DNA: TGTGCCAGTATCCCGGGATTCGCGGGAAACACCATATATTTT.

Concerning this clone itself: An end of the junction differs from the germline gene, which may be a read error. The chain employs TRBV4-1 and TRBJ1-5; D call uncertain. The CDR3 covers 14 residues. The germline V gene encodes CDR1 MGHRA and CDR2 YSYEKL. CDR3 bases: TGCGCCAGCAGCCAAGATTTCCCGGGGAATATTGTGAATTTT. This translates into CASSQDFPGNIVNF.

The V and J genes are TRBV2 and TRBJ2-3; 14 positions match TRBD2. The junction had 5 bases not matched to a gene; V was cut back by 6 bases and J by 6 bases. CDR3 size: 15 residues. CDR1 is SNHLY and CDR2 is FYNNEI in the germline V gene. The CDR3 DNA follows: TGTGCCAGCAGCCCGGGACTAGCGGGAGTCGATACGCAGTATTTT. It yields the protein CASSPGLAGVDTQYF.

The rearrangement joins TRBV5-6 to TRBJ1-2, with D maybe TRBD1 (6 bases). The germline V gene has CDR1 SGHDT and CDR2 YYEEEE. The length of the CDR3 is 12 residues. V was clipped by 6 bases and J by 4 bases, with 10 bases between them. The CDR3 sequence is CASTQDSYGYTF. The CDR3 coding sequence is TGTGCCAGCACCCAGGACAGCTATGGCTACACCTTC. Complete variable domain (other parts from reference TRBV5-6 and TRBJ1-2): DAGVTQSPTHLIKTRGQQVTLRCSPKSGHDTVSWYQQALGQGPQFIFQYYEEEERQRGNFPDRFSGHQFPNYSSELNVNALLLGDSALYLCASTQDSYGYTFGSGTRLTVV.

The rearrangement uses TRBV15 and TRBJ1-5; tentative D call: TRBD1 (6 bases). This CDR3 is built from 14 residues. Germline loops: CDR1 LNHNV, CDR2 YYDKDF (reference sequence). Trimming cost V 5 bases and J 0 bases, with 8 bases left between them. The CDR3 spells CATSQGYSNQPQHF. CDR3 bases: TGTGCCACCAGCCAGGGGTATAGCAATCAGCCCCAGCATTTT.

The V and J genes are TRBV2 and TRBJ2-1; D may be TRBD1 or TRBD2 (5 bases each). Germline V gives CDR1 SNHLY, CDR2 FYNNEI. Trimming pared 6 bases from V and 10 bases from J, leaving 22 bases between. The CDR3 covers 15 residues. CDR3 sequence (DNA): TGTGCCAGCAGGGTTACCGGGACCTCCGCGCGCGAGCAGTTCTTC. This translates into CASRVTGTSAREQFF. Complete variable domain (other parts from reference TRBV2 and TRBJ2-1): EPEVTQTPSHQVTQMGQEVILRCVPISNHLYFYWYRQILGQKVEFLVSFYNNEISEKSEIFDDQFSVERPDGSNFTLKIRSTKLEDSAMYFCASRVTGTSAREQFFGPGTRLTVL.

The V gene is TRBV9, the J gene TRBJ2-7; 7 bases are shared with TRBD2. Germline V gene lookup returns CDR1 SGDLS and CDR2 YYNGEE. With 2 bases clipped from V and 6 bases from J, the junction kept 20 bases outside the gene matches. CDR3 length: 18 residues. Written as DNA, the CDR3 is TGTGCCAGCAGCGTCTCGGGAGCGGTCGGCGGGAGTATGAGCGAGCAGTACTTC. Amino acids: CASSVSGAVGGSMSEQYF.

The rearrangement uses TRBV6-6 and TRBJ1-1; 7 bases match TRBD1. The V gene end was trimmed by 4 bases and the J gene end by 0 bases; junction bases not matched to a gene: 8. Looked up from germline, CDR1 is MNHNY and CDR2 is SVGAGI (reference sequence). There are 16 residues in the CDR3. The CDR3 DNA sequence: TGTGCCAGCAGTTCCGGGGTAGGGACAGTGAACACTGAAGCTTTCTTT. Protein product: CASSSGVGTVNTEAFF.

The chain combines TRBV5-6 with TRBJ2-7; possibly TRBD2 for D (5 bases). Germline V lookup: CDR1 SGHDT, CDR2 YYEEEE. V lost 8 bases and J 1 base, leaving 19 bases between the germline ends. The CDR3 is made up of 15 amino acids. The CDR3, as DNA: TGTGCCAGTCGGCTGAGAGGGAGAGGGTCCTACGAGCAGTACTTC. This codes for CASRLRGRGSYEQYF.

The chain carries TRBV6-6 and TRBJ1-5; TRBD1 might be the D (5 bases). Germline-derived CDR1 and CDR2 are MNHNY and SVGAGI (reference sequence). The CDR3 consists of 15 residues. The V gene lost 0 bases and the J gene lost 7 bases, with 13 bases spanning the gap. CDR3 sequence reads: CASSYSGQGGQPQHF. CDR3 coding DNA: TGTGCCAGCAGTTACTCCGGGCAGGGAGGGCAGCCCCAGCATTTT.